This is a list of T cell receptor beta chains from one sample in a study of early T cells in non-severe SARS-CoV-2 infection. TCRdb processed the 5' RACE reads anew with MiXCR; each CDR3 protein has one entry. The sample lists tens of thousands of distinct CDR3 sequences, around 11% seen once, with about 2.5% in the top ten. Sequencing used whole blood, obtained at baseline. These receptors were collected from an adult who was a healthcare worker with PCR-confirmed SARS-CoV-2 infection or an uninfected control (not recorded which). The CDR3 runs from the conserved cysteine through the conserved F or W. A D gene is named only where the DNA matches it firmly. Size is omitted from some rows. Given values are once, few, many or a class for expanded clones.

>NA|TRBJ1-6|NA|TRBV28
TGTGCCAGCAGCGAAACAGGGTATTCACCCCTCCACTTT
CASSETGYSPLHF
>TRBD1|TRBJ2-1|NA|TRBV11-2
TGTGCCAGCAGCTTGGTGGGACAGGTATACAATGAGCAGTTCTTC
CASSLVGQVYNEQFF
>NA|TRBJ2-7|few|TRBV6-2/TRBV6-3
TGTGCCAGCAGTTTGGGAACATTCTACGAGCAGTACTTC
CASSLGTFYEQYF
>NA|TRBJ2-5|few|TRBV6-6
TGTGCCAGCAGTCCAGGACTGTACCAAGAGACCCAGTACTTC
CASSPGLYQETQYF
>NA|TRBJ1-2|many|TRBV12-3/TRBV12-4
TGTGCCAGCAGTTTCCCAGGGCTCTATGGCTACACCTTC
CASSFPGLYGYTF
>TRBD2|TRBJ2-3|few|TRBV7-2
TGTGCCAGCAGCCCCTCACTAGCGGGGGGCCGGAGCACAGATACGCAGTATTTT
CASSPSLAGGRSTDTQYF
>TRBD1|TRBJ2-1|many|TRBV12-3/TRBV12-4
TGTGCCAGCAGTCCCGGGACAGGGGACAATGAGCAGTTCTTC
CASSPGTGDNEQFF
>NA|TRBJ1-2|many|TRBV6-5
TGTGCCAGCAGTTCCCTCGGGGGGGCGCGGTTCTACACCTTC
CASSSLGGARFYTF
>TRBD1|TRBJ2-1|few|TRBV20-1
TGCAGTGCTAGAGGCTCTACAGGGGGCTCCTACAATGAGCAGTTCTTC
CSARGSTGGSYNEQFF
>TRBD2|TRBJ2-7|NA|TRBV4-3
TGCGCCAGCAGCCAAGAGGTCCCTCGCGGGGGGACCTACGAGCAGTACTTC
CASSQEVPRGGTYEQYF
>TRBD2|TRBJ2-5|NA|TRBV10-2
TGCGCCAGCAGTGACCCGGGACTAGCTATGGGAGAGACCCAGTACTTC
CASSDPGLAMGETQYF
>NA|TRBJ1-1|NA|TRBV7-6
TGTGCCAGCAGCCTAAATGGGGTAACTGAAGCTTTCTTT
CASSLNGVTEAFF
>TRBD2|TRBJ2-2|NA|TRBV11-2
TGTGCCAGCAGTTCCCCCAGCGGGGTAATCCTGGACACCGGGGAGCTGTTTTTT
CASSSPSGVILDTGELFF
>TRBD1|TRBJ1-1|NA|TRBV11-2
TGTGCCAGCAGCTCGGGACAGACTCAGAACACTGAAGCTTTCTTT
CASSSGQTQNTEAFF
>NA|TRBJ2-3|NA|TRBV18
TGTGCCAGCTCACCCTCCTTCGTGGATACGCAGTATTTT
CASSPSFVDTQYF
>NA|TRBJ1-4|NA|TRBV19
TGTGCCAGTAATACCTGGACGGGAGAAAAACTGTTTTTT
CASNTWTGEKLFF
>TRBD1|TRBJ2-5|many|TRBV5-1
TGCGCCAGCAGCTTCACCGGACAGGGAAGGCAAGAGACCCAGTACTTC
CASSFTGQGRQETQYF
>NA|TRBJ1-5|many|TRBV28
TGTGCCAGCAGTTTACGGTCGGCGAGCGGAGATAGCAATCAGCCCCAGCATTTT
CASSLRSASGDSNQPQHF
>NA|TRBJ1-3|NA|TRBV3-1
TGTGCCAGCAGCCAAAGGTCTTTGGCTAAGAGGAACTCTGGAAACACCATATATTTT
CASSQRSLAKRNSGNTIYF
>NA|TRBJ1-2|few|TRBV7-2
TGTGCCAGCAGCCTCGGAGAACAGGGCCCCTATGGCTACACCTTC
CASSLGEQGPYGYTF
>TRBD2|TRBJ2-5|many|TRBV28
TGTGCCAGCAGAGTAGCGGGGGGGCTTGGGGCCCAGTACTTC
CASRVAGGLGAQYF
>NA|TRBJ2-1|few|TRBV18
TGTGCCAGCTCACCTCAACAGGGACCCTCCTTTAGCTCCTACAATGAGCAGTTCTTC
CASSPQQGPSFSSYNEQFF
>NA|TRBJ1-3|few|TRBV7-9
TGTGCCAGCAGCTTGGACTACTCTGGAAACACCATATATTTT
CASSLDYSGNTIYF
>NA|TRBJ1-4|few|TRBV5-1
TGCGCCAGCAGCTTGAATGGGCTCAATGAAAAACTGTTTTTT
CASSLNGLNEKLFF
>NA|TRBJ2-3|many|TRBV7-3
TGTGCCAGCAGCCCCCGATCCGGAGCCGCGGCTACCACAGATACGCAGTATTTT
CASSPRSGAAATTDTQYF
>TRBD1|TRBJ2-3|many|TRBV7-2
TGTGCCAGCAGCCCCGATCGGACAGGGGGAGATACGCAGTATTTT
CASSPDRTGGDTQYF
>TRBD2|TRBJ2-1|many|TRBV13
TGTGCCAGCAGCCTCACCCTGACTAGCGGGGGTGTGTTTGAGCAGTTCTTC
CASSLTLTSGGVFEQFF
>NA|TRBJ2-5|once|TRBV5-5
TGTGCCAGCAGATTCGTTGGGGGCCCCAAGACCCAGTACTTC
CASRFVGGPKTQYF
>NA|TRBJ2-3|NA|TRBV7-9
TGTGCCAGCAGCACCGGGCTCTCCGGCACAGATACGCAGTATTTT
CASSTGLSGTDTQYF
>TRBD2|TRBJ2-3|few|TRBV28
TGTGCCAGCAGTTCCCGGACTAGCGGGGCCACAGATACGCAGTATTTT
CASSSRTSGATDTQYF
>TRBD2|TRBJ2-2|NA|TRBV28
TGTGCCAGTACTAGCGGGGGGACCCATCGTGACGGGGAGCTGTTTTTT
CASTSGGTHRDGELFF
>NA|TRBJ1-6|NA|TRBV25-1
TGTGCCAGCAGTGTAGGCTCCTATAATTCACCCCTCCACTTT
CASSVGSYNSPLHF
>TRBD1|TRBJ2-3|few|TRBV4-2
TGTGCCAGCACCCTGGACAGGACAGATACGCAGTATTTT
CASTLDRTDTQYF
>NA|TRBJ2-1|NA|TRBV7-2
TGTGCCAGCAGCTTAGGAGGGGGGGATGAGCAGTTCTTC
CASSLGGGDEQFF
>NA|TRBJ2-3|few|TRBV28
TGTGCCAGCAGCCGAGCCGGGATTGGGGGGACAGATACGCAGTATTTT
CASSRAGIGGTDTQYF
>TRBD1|TRBJ2-7|many|TRBV6-6
TGTGCCAGCAGTTCTTTGGGACAGGGCCCCTACGAGCAGTACTTC
CASSSLGQGPYEQYF
>NA|TRBJ2-7|NA|TRBV21-1
TGTGCCAGCAGCCCAACAGGGGGAATCAACGAGCAGTACTTC
CASSPTGGINEQYF
>NA|TRBJ2-2|few|TRBV20-1
TGCAGTGCTCGCTGGGCACCGACCGACGGGGAGCTGTTTTTT
CSARWAPTDGELFF
>NA|TRBJ2-7|NA|TRBV2
TGTGCCAGCAGTGTCCAGGGGTTAATCACCTACGAGCAGTACTTC
CASSVQGLITYEQYF
>NA|TRBJ2-3|few|TRBV20-1
TGCAGTGCTAGACTCCCCCCGGGGGGCCCAGATACGCAGTATTTT
CSARLPPGGPDTQYF
>TRBD1|TRBJ1-5|many|TRBV12-3/TRBV12-4
TGTGCCAGCAGCCCGGACAGGAGCAATCAGCCCCAGCATTTT
CASSPDRSNQPQHF